This TCR beta chain was obtained from a study of cytomegalovirus exposure and HLA in healthy donors. The study's findings and limits: Links to common viral pathogens appeared, in a later analysis, for several of the most significant clusters. Analysis was carried out at a later point, and it linked a missense DCLRE1C variant to TCR beta V- and J-gene trimming.

Donors consisted of healthy bone marrow donors. Use of 60 Vbeta and 13 Jbeta primers characterized the PCR. Method: immunoSEQ multiplex PCR; TCRdb's copy keeps in-frame clones and lacks some. This repertoire shows approximately 170,000 clones, roughly 80% found once; its top ten account for nearly 2.5%. The CDR3 extends over 15 amino acids. The V gene's germline CDR1 is LGHNA and CDR2 YSLEER. V lost 0 bases, J lost 4 bases, and 12 bases lay in between. A note on this clone: No antigen is known for it.

The clonotype comes from a male donor in good health and CMV-seronegative. The sample consisted of PBMCs. The chain joins TRBV4-3 to TRBJ2-5, with TRBD2 as a possible D gene (5 bases). Here the CDR3 reads CASSQDRASIETQYF. The CDR3 DNA reads as TGCGCCAGCAGCCAAGATCGGGCTAGCATAGAGACCCAGTACTTC.